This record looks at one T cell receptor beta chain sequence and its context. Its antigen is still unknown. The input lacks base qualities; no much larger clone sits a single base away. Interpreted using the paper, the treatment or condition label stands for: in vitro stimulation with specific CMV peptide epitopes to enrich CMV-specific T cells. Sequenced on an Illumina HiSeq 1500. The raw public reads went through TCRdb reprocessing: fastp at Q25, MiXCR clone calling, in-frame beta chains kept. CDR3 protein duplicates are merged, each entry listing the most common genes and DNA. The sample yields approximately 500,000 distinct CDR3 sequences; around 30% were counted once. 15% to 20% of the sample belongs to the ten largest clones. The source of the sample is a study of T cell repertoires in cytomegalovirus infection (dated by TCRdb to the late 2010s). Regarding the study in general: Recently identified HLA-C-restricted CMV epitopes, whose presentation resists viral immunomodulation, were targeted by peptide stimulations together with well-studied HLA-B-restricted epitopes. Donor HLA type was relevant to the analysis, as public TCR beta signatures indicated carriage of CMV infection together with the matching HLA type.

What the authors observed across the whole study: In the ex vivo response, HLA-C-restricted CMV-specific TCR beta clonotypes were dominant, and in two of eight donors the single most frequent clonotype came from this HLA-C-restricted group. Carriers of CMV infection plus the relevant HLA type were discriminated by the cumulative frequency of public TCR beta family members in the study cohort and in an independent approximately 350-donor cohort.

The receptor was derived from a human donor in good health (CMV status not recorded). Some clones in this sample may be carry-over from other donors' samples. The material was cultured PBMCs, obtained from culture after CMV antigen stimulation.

The CDR3 reads as follows: CASSLLTGGDYGYTF. In nucleotide form, the sequence is TGTGCCAGCAGTCTCCTGACAGGGGGCGATTATGGCTACACCTTC. This sequence uses TRBV12-3 or TRBV12-4 and TRBJ1-2, and TRBD1 aligns with 10 junction nucleotides. V is cut back by 5 bases and J by 5 bases, with 8 bases in the junction unmatched. The CDR3, cysteine through phenylalanine, is 15 amino acids long. Kept here is only the CDR3 DNA, which spans 45 bases and is read in frame from base 1.